The 3 T cell receptor beta chains below were found in one sample sequenced in a study of blood T cell repertoires in COVID-19. The data were produced by immunoSEQ multiplex PCR, yet TCRdb's version contains in-frame clones alone and is incomplete. The sample yields 75,000 or so clones, 80% to 85% seen once. The source material was peripheral blood. The receptors here all came from a woman between 65 and 79 years old with acute or convalescent COVID-19.

This chain joins TRBV7-9 and TRBJ1-2; D gene unclear. The germline V gene has CDR1 SEHNR and CDR2 FQNEAQ (reference sequence). Trimming left V 1 base short and J 6 bases short, with 12 bases between. The CDR3 extends over 14 amino acids. This chain's CDR3 is CASSLVVTVDGYTF. For the CDR3, the DNA is TGTGCCAGCAGCTTAGTGGTAACAGTCGATGGCTACACCTTC.

The V gene is TRBV5-1, the J gene TRBJ1-4; no reliable D call. This CDR3 comprises 14 residues. V was cut by 0 bases and J by 6 bases, with 9 bases left in between. CDR1 and CDR2 from the germline V gene are SGHRS and YFSETQ. The CDR3 DNA sequence: TGCGCCAGCAGCTTGGGGAGGGAGGATGAAAAACTGTTTTTT. Translation gives CASSLGREDEKLFF. The full variable domain, rest sourced from reference TRBV5-1 and TRBJ1-4, is KAGVTQTPRYLIKTRGQQVTLSCSPISGHRSVSWYQQTPGQGLQFLFEYFSETQRNKGNFPGRFSGRQFSNSRSEMNVSTLELGDSALYLCASSLGREDEKLFFGSGTQLSVL.

J is TRBJ2-7 and V is TRBV4-2; D call uncertain. Trimming stripped 0 bases from V and 4 bases from J, with 10 bases between. The CDR3 extends over 14 amino acids. The germline gives CDR1 LGHNA, CDR2 YNFKEQ. CDR3: CASSQDRLQYEQYF. Here the CDR3 DNA reads TGTGCCAGCAGCCAAGATCGACTCCAATACGAGCAGTACTTC.